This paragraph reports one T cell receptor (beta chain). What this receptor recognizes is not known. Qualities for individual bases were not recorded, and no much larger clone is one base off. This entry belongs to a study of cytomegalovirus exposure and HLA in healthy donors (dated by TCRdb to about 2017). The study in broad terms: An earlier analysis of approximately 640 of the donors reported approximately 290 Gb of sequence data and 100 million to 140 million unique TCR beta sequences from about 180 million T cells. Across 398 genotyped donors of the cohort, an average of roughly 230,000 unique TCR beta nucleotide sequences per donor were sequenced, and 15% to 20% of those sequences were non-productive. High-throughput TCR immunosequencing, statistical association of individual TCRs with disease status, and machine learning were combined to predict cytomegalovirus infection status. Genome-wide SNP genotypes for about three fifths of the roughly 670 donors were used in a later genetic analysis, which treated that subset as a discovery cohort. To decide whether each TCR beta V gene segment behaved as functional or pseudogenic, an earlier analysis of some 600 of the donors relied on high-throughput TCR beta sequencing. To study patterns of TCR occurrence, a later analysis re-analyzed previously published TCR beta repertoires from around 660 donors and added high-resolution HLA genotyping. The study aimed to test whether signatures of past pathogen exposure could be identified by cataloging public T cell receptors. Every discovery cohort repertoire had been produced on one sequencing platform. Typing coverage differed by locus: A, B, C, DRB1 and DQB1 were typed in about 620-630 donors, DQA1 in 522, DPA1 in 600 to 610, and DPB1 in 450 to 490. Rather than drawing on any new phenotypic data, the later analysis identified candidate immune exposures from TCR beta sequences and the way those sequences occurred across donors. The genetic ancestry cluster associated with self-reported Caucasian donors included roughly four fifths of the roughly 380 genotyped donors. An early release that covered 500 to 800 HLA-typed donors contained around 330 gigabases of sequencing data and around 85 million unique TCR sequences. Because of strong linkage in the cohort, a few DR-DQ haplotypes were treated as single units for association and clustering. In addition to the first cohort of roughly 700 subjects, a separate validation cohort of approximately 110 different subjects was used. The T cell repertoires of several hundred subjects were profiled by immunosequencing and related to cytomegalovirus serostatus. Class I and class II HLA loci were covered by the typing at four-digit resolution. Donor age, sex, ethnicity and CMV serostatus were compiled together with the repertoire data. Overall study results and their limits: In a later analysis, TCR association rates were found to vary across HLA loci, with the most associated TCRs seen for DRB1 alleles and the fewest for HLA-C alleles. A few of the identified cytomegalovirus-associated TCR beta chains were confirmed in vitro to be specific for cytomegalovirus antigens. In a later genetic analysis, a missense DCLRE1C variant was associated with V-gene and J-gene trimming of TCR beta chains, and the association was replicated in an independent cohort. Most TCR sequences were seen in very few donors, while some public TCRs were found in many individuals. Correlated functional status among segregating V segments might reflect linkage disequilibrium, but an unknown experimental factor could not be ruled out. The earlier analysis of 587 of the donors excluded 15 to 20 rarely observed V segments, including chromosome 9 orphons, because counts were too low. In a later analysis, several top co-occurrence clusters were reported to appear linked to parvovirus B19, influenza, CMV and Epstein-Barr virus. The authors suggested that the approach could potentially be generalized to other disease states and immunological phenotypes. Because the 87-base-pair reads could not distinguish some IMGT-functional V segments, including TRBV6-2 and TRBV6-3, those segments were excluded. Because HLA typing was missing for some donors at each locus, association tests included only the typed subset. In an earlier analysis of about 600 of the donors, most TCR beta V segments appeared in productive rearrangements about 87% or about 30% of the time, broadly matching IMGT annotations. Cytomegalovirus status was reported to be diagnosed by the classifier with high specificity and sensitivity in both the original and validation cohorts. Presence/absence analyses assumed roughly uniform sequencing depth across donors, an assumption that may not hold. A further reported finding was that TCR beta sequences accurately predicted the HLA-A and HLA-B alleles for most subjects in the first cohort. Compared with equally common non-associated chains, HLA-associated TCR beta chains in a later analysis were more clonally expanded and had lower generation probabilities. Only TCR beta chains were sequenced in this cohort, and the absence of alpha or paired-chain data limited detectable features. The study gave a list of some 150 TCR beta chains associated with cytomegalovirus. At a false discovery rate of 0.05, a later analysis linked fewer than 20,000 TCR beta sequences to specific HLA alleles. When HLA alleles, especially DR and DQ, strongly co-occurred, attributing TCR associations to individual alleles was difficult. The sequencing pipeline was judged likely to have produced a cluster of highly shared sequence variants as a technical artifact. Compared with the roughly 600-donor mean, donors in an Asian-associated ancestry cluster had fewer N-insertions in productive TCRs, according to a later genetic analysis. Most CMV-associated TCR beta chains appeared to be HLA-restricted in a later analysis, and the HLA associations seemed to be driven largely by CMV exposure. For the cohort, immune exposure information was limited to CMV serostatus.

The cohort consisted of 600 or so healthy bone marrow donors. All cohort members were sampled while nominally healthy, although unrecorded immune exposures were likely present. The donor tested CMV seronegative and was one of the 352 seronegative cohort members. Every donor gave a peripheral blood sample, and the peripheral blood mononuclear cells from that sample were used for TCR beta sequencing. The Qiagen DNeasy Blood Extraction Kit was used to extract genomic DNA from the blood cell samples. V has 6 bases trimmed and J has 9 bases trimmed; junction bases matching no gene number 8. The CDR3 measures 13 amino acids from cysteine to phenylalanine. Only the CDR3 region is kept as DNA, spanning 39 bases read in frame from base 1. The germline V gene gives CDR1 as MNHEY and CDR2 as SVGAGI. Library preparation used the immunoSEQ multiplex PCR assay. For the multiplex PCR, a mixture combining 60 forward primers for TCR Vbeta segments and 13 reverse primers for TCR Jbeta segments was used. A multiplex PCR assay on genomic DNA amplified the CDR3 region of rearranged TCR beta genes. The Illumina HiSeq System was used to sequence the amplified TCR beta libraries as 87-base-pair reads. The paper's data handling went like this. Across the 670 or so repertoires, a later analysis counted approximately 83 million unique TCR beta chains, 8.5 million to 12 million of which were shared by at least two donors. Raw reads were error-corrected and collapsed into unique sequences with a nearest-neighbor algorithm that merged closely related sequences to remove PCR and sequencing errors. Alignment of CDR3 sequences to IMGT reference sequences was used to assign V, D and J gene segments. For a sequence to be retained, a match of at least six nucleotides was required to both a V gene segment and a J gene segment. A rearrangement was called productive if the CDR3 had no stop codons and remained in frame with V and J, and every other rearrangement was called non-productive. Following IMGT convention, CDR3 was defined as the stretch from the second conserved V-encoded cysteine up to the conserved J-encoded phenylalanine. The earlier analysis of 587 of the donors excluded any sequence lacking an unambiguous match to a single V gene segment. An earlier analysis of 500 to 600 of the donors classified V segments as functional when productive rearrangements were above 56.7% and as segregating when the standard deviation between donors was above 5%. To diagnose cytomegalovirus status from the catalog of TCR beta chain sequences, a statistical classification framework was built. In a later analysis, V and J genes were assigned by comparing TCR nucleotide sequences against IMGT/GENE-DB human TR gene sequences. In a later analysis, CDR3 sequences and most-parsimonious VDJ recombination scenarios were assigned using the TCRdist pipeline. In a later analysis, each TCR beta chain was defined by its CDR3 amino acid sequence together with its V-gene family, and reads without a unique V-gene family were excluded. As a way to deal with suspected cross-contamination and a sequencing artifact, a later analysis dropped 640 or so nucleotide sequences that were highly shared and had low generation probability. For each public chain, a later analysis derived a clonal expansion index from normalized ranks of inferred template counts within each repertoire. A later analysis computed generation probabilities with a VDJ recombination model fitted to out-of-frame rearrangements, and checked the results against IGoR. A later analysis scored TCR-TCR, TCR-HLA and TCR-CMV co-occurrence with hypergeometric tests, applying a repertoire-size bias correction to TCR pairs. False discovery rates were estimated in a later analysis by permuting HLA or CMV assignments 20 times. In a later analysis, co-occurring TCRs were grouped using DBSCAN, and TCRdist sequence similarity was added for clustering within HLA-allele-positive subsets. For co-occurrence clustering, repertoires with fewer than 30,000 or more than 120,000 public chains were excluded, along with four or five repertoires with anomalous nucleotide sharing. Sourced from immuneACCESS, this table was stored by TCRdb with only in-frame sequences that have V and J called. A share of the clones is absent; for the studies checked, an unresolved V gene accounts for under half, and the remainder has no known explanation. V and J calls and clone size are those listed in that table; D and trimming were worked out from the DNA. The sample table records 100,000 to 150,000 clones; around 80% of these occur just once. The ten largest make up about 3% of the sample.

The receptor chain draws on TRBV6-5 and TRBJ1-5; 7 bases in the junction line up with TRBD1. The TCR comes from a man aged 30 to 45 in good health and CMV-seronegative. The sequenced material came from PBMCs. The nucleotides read TGTGCCAGCAGGAGGGACAGAACAAGGCCCCAGCATTTT. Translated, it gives CASRRDRTRPQHF.